Each of the 21 T cell receptor beta chains below was sequenced from the same sample in a study of T-cell memory formation after mild COVID-19. TCRdb re-called the 5' RACE reads through MiXCR, storing one row per CDR3 protein. The sample holds 470,000 or so distinct CDR3 sequences; more than 15% are singletons and the top ten take around a fifth. The specimen sequenced was PBMCs or a T cell subset sorted from them (not recorded which). These receptors all stem from a man younger than 35 who had mild COVID-19 (a few samples of this study predate the infection). Cell type and time point are not known.

Ten or more counts support this clonotype. The rearrangement links TRBV5-1 to TRBJ2-7, with D unresolved. The CDR3 extends over 13 amino acids. The germline V gene has CDR1 SGHRS and CDR2 YFSETQ. V gave up 0 bases and J gave up 0 bases, with 4 bases separating them. This CDR3 is CASSLGSSYEQYF. The CDR3 DNA follows: TGCGCCAGCAGCTTGGGCAGCTCCTACGAGCAGTACTTC. The full variable domain, in which reference TRBV5-1 and TRBJ2-7 provide the parts outside the CDR3, is KAGVTQTPRYLIKTRGQQVTLSCSPISGHRSVSWYQQTPGQGLQFLFEYFSETQRNKGNFPGRFSGRQFSNSRSEMNVSTLELGDSALYLCASSLGSSYEQYFGPGTRLTVT.

This chain uses TRBV4-1 with TRBJ1-2, with 10 bases that match TRBD1. Trimming removed 3 bases from V and 8 bases from J; junction bases left unmatched: 12. This CDR3 has 16 amino acids. Germline CDR1 reads MGHRA; CDR2 reads YSYEKL. DNA for the CDR3: TGCGCCAGCAGCCAGCGATCAGGACAGGGGGAGGGCGGCTACACCTTC. This gives the protein CASSQRSGQGEGGYTF.

The chain links TRBV7-2 to TRBJ1-3; D uncertain. Germline V gives CDR1 SGHTA, CDR2 FQGNSA. V lost 5 bases, J lost 3 bases, and 8 bases lay in between. CDR3 size: 13 residues. The CDR3, as DNA: TGTGCCAGCAGCCCGACGTTTGGAAACACCATATATTTT. Protein product: CASSPTFGNTIYF.

The chain employs TRBV10-3 and TRBJ2-7; 9 bases match TRBD1. CDR3 length equals 14 residues. J lost 5 bases, V lost 11 bases, and 13 bases had no gene match. Germline CDR1 and CDR2: ENHRY and SYGVKD. CDR3 residues: CASETGQGINEQYF. The DNA of the CDR3 is TGTGCCTCCGAAACGGGACAGGGTATCAACGAGCAGTACTTC.

This chain joins TRBV7-8 and TRBJ2-7; the D gene is possibly TRBD2 (6 bases). The CDR3 spans 14 residues. The V end was cut by 4 bases, the J end by 3 bases, with 13 bases between. Germline V gene lookup returns CDR1 SGHVS and CDR2 FQNEAQ. The CDR3 here is CASSSGTQIYEQYF. The CDR3 DNA follows: TGTGCCAGCAGCTCCGGGACTCAGATCTACGAGCAGTACTTC.

V gene TRBV4-2 combines with J gene TRBJ2-7; 10 bases map to TRBD2. Losses at the gene ends were 0 bases for V and 5 bases for J; bases not matched to a gene: 7. The germline V gene encodes CDR1 LGHNA and CDR2 YNFKEQ. CDR3 length equals 16 residues. The CDR3 DNA follows: TGTGCCAGCAGCCAAGAAGGGAGCGGGGGGGTAGACGAGCAGTACTTC. It yields the protein CASSQEGSGGVDEQYF.

On this clonotype itself: A much more abundant neighbour one base away suggests this may be a read error. The genes are TRBV7-2 and TRBJ2-5; D may be TRBD2 (6 bases). Trimming left V 2 bases short and J 2 bases short, with 15 bases between. The CDR3 runs 16 residues. The germline V gene has CDR1 SGHTA and CDR2 FQGNSA. The CDR3 loop reads CASSLSLAWSQETQYF. CDR3 DNA: TGTGCCAGCAGCTTATCCCTAGCGTGGAGTCAAGAGACCCAGTACTTC.

This clonotype came up a few times. The chain employs TRBV29-1 and TRBJ1-1; TRBD1 aligns across 10 bases. CDR3 length equals 15 residues. V trimming: 3 bases; J trimming: 6 bases; junction bases outside the gene matches: 10. Germline values: CDR1 SQVTM, CDR2 ANQGSEA. CDR3 DNA sequence: TGCAGCGTTGAGGACCGGGACAGGGGACCCGCTGAAGCTTTCTTT. This sequence encodes CSVEDRDRGPAEAFF.

This clonotype turned up a few times. The V gene is TRBV7-2, the J gene TRBJ2-3; D unresolved. Germline CDR1 and CDR2: SGHTA and FQGNSA. CDR3 size: 15 residues. The V end was cut by 3 bases, the J end by 2 bases, with 12 bases between. The DNA for the CDR3 is TGTGCCAGCAGCTTGTCACTCGTCCACACAGATACGCAGTATTTT. Translated, it gives CASSLSLVHTDTQYF.

In this sample, this clonotype turned up a few times. The CDR3 reads CSARSFEQDIWETQYF. In DNA, the CDR3 is TGCAGTGCTAGAAGCTTCGAACAGGATATTTGGGAGACCCAGTACTTC. The chain carries TRBV20-1 and TRBJ2-5, with D possibly TRBD1 on 5 matching bases. The V end lost 2 bases, the J end lost 5 bases, and 21 bases lay between the germline ends. The CDR3 spans 16 residues. Germline-derived CDR1 and CDR2 are DFQATT and SNEGSKA (reference sequence).

This clonotype was seen a single time. V is TRBV7-8 and J is TRBJ1-1, with no clear D. Trimming took off 3 bases at V and 11 bases at J, with 16 bases between the two ends. There are 13 residues in the CDR3. Per the germline V gene, CDR1 is SGHVS and CDR2 is FQNEAQ. The CDR3 reads CASSLHLQMGAFF. The CDR3 region has the DNA TGTGCCAGCAGCTTGCATCTTCAAATGGGGGCTTTCTTT.

The J gene is TRBJ1-1, the V gene TRBV5-1; weak D call: TRBD1 (5 bases). The CDR3 extends over 14 amino acids. V lost 4 bases and J 3 bases, leaving 13 bases between the germline ends. Germline V gives CDR1 SGHRS, CDR2 YFSETQ. The CDR3 DNA reads as TGCGCCAGCAGCGCAGGAGTGGGGGACACTGAAGCTTTCTTT. Amino acid sequence: CASSAGVGDTEAFF. The full variable domain, in which reference TRBV5-1 and TRBJ1-1 provide the parts outside the CDR3, is KAGVTQTPRYLIKTRGQQVTLSCSPISGHRSVSWYQQTPGQGLQFLFEYFSETQRNKGNFPGRFSGRQFSNSRSEMNVSTLELGDSALYLCASSAGVGDTEAFFGQGTRLTVV.

This clonotype was seen at least ten times. The chain recombines TRBV7-2 with TRBJ2-2; 15 bases agree with TRBD2. Germline lookup yields CDR1 SGHTA and CDR2 FQGNSA. The CDR3 totals 20 residues. Germline trimming cut 5 bases from V and 0 bases from J; bases unmatched to any gene: 10. CDR3 in DNA: TGTGCCAGCAGCGCAACCGGGACTAGCGGGGGGTCTCCGAACACCGGGGAGCTGTTTTTT. Its protein is CASSATGTSGGSPNTGELFF.

This clonotype has just a few counts. A read error may produce the germline difference seen at one junction end. The chain couples TRBV5-1 to TRBJ2-3; no definite D call. From germline, CDR1 is SGHRS and CDR2 YFSETQ. This CDR3 comprises 13 residues. Here the CDR3 reads CASSMDGADTHYF. The DNA for the CDR3 is TGCGCCAGCAGCATGGACGGAGCAGATACGCATTATTTT.

This sequence joins TRBV9 and TRBJ2-1; D not resolved. CDR3 size: 16 residues. Germline V gene data show CDR1 as SGDLS and CDR2 as YYNGEE. Trimming left V 0 bases short and J 7 bases short, with 17 bases between. In nucleotides, the CDR3 is TGTGCCAGCAGCGTAGCTACTGGGGAAGTGTGGAATGAGCAGTTCTTC. This translates into CASSVATGEVWNEQFF.

This clonotype was found many times. The CDR3: CASSHQGAYGYTF. The CDR3 DNA sequence: TGTGCCAGCAGCCATCAGGGGGCCTATGGCTACACCTTC. The rearrangement links TRBV14 to TRBJ1-2; 8 positions agree with TRBD1. Germline CDR1 is SGHDN and CDR2 is FVKESK. V was clipped by 3 bases and J by 4 bases; unmatched bases: 1. The CDR3 sequence is 13 residues long.

The chain combines TRBV19 with TRBJ1-4; D is undetermined. This CDR3 is 14 amino acids long. The V end lost 2 bases, the J end lost 10 bases, and 14 bases lay between the germline ends. Per germline, CDR1 LNHDA and CDR2 SQIVND (reference sequence). The CDR3 loop reads CASSISAAEGKLFF. The DNA for the CDR3 is TGTGCCAGTAGTATATCTGCCGCAGAGGGAAAACTGTTTTTT.

The chain joins TRBV7-8 to TRBJ2-5; 7 bases agree with TRBD2. CDR1 and CDR2 (germline): SGHVS, FQNEAQ. The V gene end was trimmed by 2 bases and the J gene end by 4 bases; junction bases not matched to a gene: 7. The CDR3 runs to 15 residues. This CDR3 is CASSLSWGGGETQYF. CDR3 nucleotide sequence: TGTGCCAGCAGCTTATCGTGGGGGGGTGGAGAGACCCAGTACTTC.

A few counts support this clonotype. The chain combines TRBV7-2 with TRBJ1-2, with no clear D. CDR1 is SGHTA and CDR2 is FQGNSA in the germline V gene. Trimming stripped 5 bases from V and 8 bases from J, with 9 bases between. The CDR3 contains 11 residues. The CDR3 loop reads CASSPGQGYTF. DNA for the CDR3: TGTGCCAGCAGCCCCGGCCAGGGCTACACCTTC.

At least ten counts were recorded for this clonotype. CDR3 amino acids: CASQQGAEGNEQFF. The CDR3 nucleotides are TGCGCCAGCCAACAGGGGGCTGAGGGCAATGAGCAGTTCTTC. This chain joins TRBV5-1 and TRBJ2-1, with 9 bases matching TRBD1. There are 14 residues in the CDR3. The germline V gene encodes CDR1 SGHRS and CDR2 YFSETQ. J lost 6 bases, V lost 7 bases, and 8 bases had no gene match.

This clonotype was seen many times. The chain has TRBV7-9 and TRBJ1-2, with a weak D call TRBD1 (5 bases). This CDR3 has 13 residues. Germline V gene sequence: CDR1 SEHNR, CDR2 FQNEAQ (reference sequence). The V and J ends lost 8 bases and 4 bases respectively, with 14 bases between them. The CDR3 here is CASGQGLGYGYTF. The DNA for the CDR3 is TGTGCCAGCGGACAAGGACTTGGCTATGGCTACACCTTC.